The 11 T cell receptor beta chains in this list originate from one sample, sequenced in a study of shared clonotypes between healthy human individuals. Assay used: immunoSEQ multiplex PCR; TCRdb lists only in-frame clones, some missing. The sample records approximately 1.5 million clones, around 98.5% being singletons. What was sequenced was naive CD4+ T cells sorted from blood. Subset of the sample: CD45RA+ positively selected. The receptors come from a man younger than 45 in good health.

The chain uses TRBV9 and TRBJ2-7; 9 bases are a match to TRBD1. Germline CDR1 is SGDLS and CDR2 is YYNGEE. CDR3 size: 15 residues. V gave up 0 bases and J gave up 2 bases; unmatched junction bases: 3. CDR3 nucleotides: TGTGCCAGCAGCGTAGCACAGGGGGCTGCCTACGAGCAGTACTTC. Residues: CASSVAQGAAYEQYF.

The V gene is TRBV18, the J gene TRBJ2-1; D possibly corresponds to TRBD1 (6 bases). The CDR3 has 16 amino acids. Trimming cost V 1 base and J 4 bases, with 14 bases left between them. Germline V CDR1 and CDR2: KGHSH, LQKENI. CDR3 nucleotides: TGTGCCAGCTCACCACTGGACAGATTTGGGTACAATGAGCAGTTCTTC. This gives the protein CASSPLDRFGYNEQFF.

J is TRBJ2-1 and V is TRBV4-2, with D possibly matching TRBD2 (6 bases). V lost 0 bases and J 0 bases, leaving 9 bases between the germline ends. The germline V gene encodes CDR1 LGHNA and CDR2 YNFKEQ. This CDR3 has 16 residues. This CDR3 is CASSQDSGSSYNEQFF. The DNA of the CDR3 is TGTGCCAGCAGCCAAGATAGCGGTAGCTCCTACAATGAGCAGTTCTTC.

The gene calls are TRBV5-1 and TRBJ1-1; tentative D call: TRBD1 (5 bases). From germline, CDR1 is SGHRS and CDR2 YFSETQ. Deletions cut 4 bases from V and 8 bases from J, with 18 bases between. The CDR3 sequence is 14 residues long. The CDR3 reads CASSPTTGIQEAFF. The DNA of the CDR3 is TGCGCCAGCAGCCCAACTACAGGAATTCAGGAAGCTTTCTTT.

This chain links TRBV29-1 with TRBJ2-5; no clear D. Trimming left V 5 bases short and J 2 bases short, with 12 bases between. CDR1 is SQVTM, CDR2 ANQGSEA, per germline. CDR3 length: 13 amino acids. The CDR3 sequence is CSVYITFQETQYF. Here the CDR3 DNA reads TGCAGCGTTTACATCACCTTTCAAGAGACCCAGTACTTC.

In its sample, this clone was seen once. The chain couples TRBV5-1 to TRBJ2-3, with TRBD2 matching over 10 bases. J lost 4 bases, V lost 5 bases, and 7 bases had no gene match. This CDR3 region has 15 residues. The germline V gene encodes CDR1 SGHRS and CDR2 YFSETQ. This CDR3 reads CASRSGTSVADTQYF. In DNA, the CDR3 is TGCGCCAGCAGGTCCGGGACTAGCGTGGCAGATACGCAGTATTTT.

This sequence joins TRBV6-5 and TRBJ2-1; D assignment may be TRBD1 or TRBD2 (6 bases each). Trimming shortened V by 6 bases and J by 9 bases, and 12 bases separated the two germline ends. This CDR3 region has 12 residues. Germline V lookup: CDR1 MNHEY, CDR2 SVGAGI. The CDR3 nucleotides read TGTGCCAGCAGGGAAGGGGGGCGTGAGCAGTTCTTC. The encoded protein is CASREGGREQFF.

On this clone itself: Different DNA sequences within this sample yield the same CDR3. The chain couples TRBV7-9 to TRBJ1-2; no clear D. Germline V gene data show CDR1 as SEHNR and CDR2 as FQNEAQ (reference sequence). CDR3 length equals 11 residues. V was cut by 1 base and J by 7 bases, with 4 bases left in between. Here the CDR3 reads CASSLGGGYTF. In nucleotides, the CDR3 is TGTGCCAGCAGCTTAGGTGGTGGCTACACCTTC.

The V call is TRBV7-6, the J call TRBJ2-1, with D possibly matching TRBD1 (5 bases). Trimming stripped 0 bases from V and 4 bases from J, with 22 bases between. This CDR3 region has 19 residues. Germline values: CDR1 SGHVS, CDR2 FNYEAQ. The CDR3 DNA sequence: TGTGCCAGCAGCTTAGCGGCCCTTGGTGGGCTAAGGGGATACAATGAGCAGTTCTTC. Translated: CASSLAALGGLRGYNEQFF.

As concerns this clone: Within the sample, other DNA sequences also encode this same CDR3. The V gene is TRBV20-1, the J gene TRBJ2-7; D remains unclear. CDR3 length equals 11 residues. Germline V gives CDR1 DFQATT, CDR2 SNEGSKA (reference sequence). V dropped 1 base and J dropped 0 bases, with 1 base sitting between them. The CDR3 region has the DNA TGCAGTGCTAGAGTCTCCTACGAGCAGTACTTC. It yields the protein CSARVSYEQYF.

This rearrangement joins TRBV28 to TRBJ2-7; D may be TRBD2 (6 bases). The CDR3 consists of 15 residues. Germline loops: CDR1 MDHEN, CDR2 SYDVKM. Trimming left V 6 bases short and J 2 bases short, with 17 bases between. The CDR3 nucleotides read TGTGCCAGCAGCCGGACTACCCTCTTCACCTACGAGCAGTACTTC. Protein sequence: CASSRTTLFTYEQYF.